These 25 T cell receptor beta chains originate from one sample sequenced in a study of blood T cell repertoires in COVID-19 (dated by TCRdb to 2020 to 2022). The library relied on the immunoSEQ multiplex PCR assay. TCRdb re-hosts the immuneACCESS table, in-frame sequences only. Its copies lack some clones; in the studies checked, an unresolved V gene accounts for under half of them, and the cause for the rest is not known. The sample has fewer than 150,000 clones on record, 80% to 90% of them singletons. The ten largest make up roughly 13% of the sample. What was sequenced was peripheral blood. Every receptor here comes from a human donor in a cohort sampled during active COVID-19.

The chain is built from TRBV20-1 and TRBJ2-3; TRBD2 agrees at 14 bases. CDR3 length: 16 amino acids. The trim removed 3 bases at V and 0 bases at J, leaving 2 bases unmatched. Germline V CDR1 and CDR2: DFQATT, SNEGSKA (reference sequence). CDR3 sequence (DNA): TGCAGTGCTAGTCGACTAGCGGGGGGGAGCACAGATACGCAGTATTTT. It translates to CSASRLAGGSTDTQYF.

The chain carries TRBV25-1 and TRBJ2-1; 8 bases fit TRBD1. The germline gives CDR1 MGHDK, CDR2 SYGVNS. The CDR3 covers 15 residues. V was clipped by 4 bases and J by 4 bases; unmatched bases: 6. The CDR3 sequence: CASSVGQGLYNEQFF. DNA for the CDR3: TGTGCCAGCAGTGTCGGACAGGGATTGTACAATGAGCAGTTCTTC.

V gene TRBV7-6 combines with J gene TRBJ2-5; D is unclear. V lost 5 bases to trimming and J lost 1 base, with 11 bases between them. Germline CDR1 and CDR2: SGHVS and FNYEAQ. There are 14 residues in the CDR3. The CDR3 nucleotides are TGTGCCAGCAGCCTCGCCGTGGCCCAAGAGACCCAGTACTTC. Its protein product is CASSLAVAQETQYF. The variable domain in full, with the rest retrieved from reference TRBV7-6 and TRBJ2-5, is GAGVSQSPRYKVTKRGQDVALRCDPISGHVSLYWYRQALGQGPEFLTYFNYEAQQDKSGLPNDRFSAERPEGSISTLTIQRTEQRDSAMYRCASSLAVAQETQYFGPGTRLLVL.

The chain employs TRBV5-8 and TRBJ2-7, with unresolved D. This CDR3 contains 11 residues. Trimming shortened V by 4 bases and J by 9 bases, and 11 bases separated the two germline ends. Germline V lookup: CDR1 SGHTS, CDR2 YDEGEE. The CDR3 region has the DNA TGTGCCAGCAGCACAACTACGACGCAGTACTTC. Its translation: CASSTTTTQYF. The full variable domain, its missing parts supplied by reference TRBV5-8 and TRBJ2-7, is EAGVTQSPTHLIKTRGQQATLRCSPISGHTSVYWYQQALGLGLQFLLWYDEGEERNRGNFPPRFSGRQFPNYSSELNVNALELEDSALYLCASSTTTTQYFGPGTRLTVT.

J is TRBJ1-1 and V is TRBV27; D unresolved. Germline values: CDR1 MNHEY, CDR2 SMNVEV (reference sequence). This CDR3 has 13 amino acids. With 2 bases removed from V and 1 base from J, the gap between germline ends came to 5 bases. CDR3 in amino acids: CASSLNRNTEAFF. The CDR3 nucleotides are TGTGCCAGCAGTTTAAACAGGAACACTGAAGCTTTCTTT.

J is TRBJ2-5 and V is TRBV3-1 (or the pseudogene TRBV3-2); D ambiguous. Trimming took off 1 base at V and 1 base at J, with 7 bases between the two ends. This CDR3 is built from 14 residues. In germline, CDR1 is LGHDT, CDR2 YNNKEL (reference sequence). The CDR3 sequence is CASSQGPGQETQYF. The CDR3 DNA reads TGTGCCAGCAGCCAAGGGCCTGGCCAAGAGACCCAGTACTTC.

This clone was seen a single time. The chain recombines TRBV27 with TRBJ1-1; D unresolved. The CDR3 consists of 13 residues. V lost 5 bases and J 5 bases, leaving 12 bases between the germline ends. Germline V lookup: CDR1 MNHEY, CDR2 SMNVEV (reference sequence). The CDR3 DNA is TGTGCCAGCAGTCCCGCCCAGGTAACTGAAGCTTTCTTT. Encoded protein: CASSPAQVTEAFF.

This clone was seen only a few times. The rearrangement links TRBV10-1 to TRBJ1-2; the D is unclear. Between the trimmed V and J ends, which lost 6 bases and 4 bases, there was a span of 12 bases. The CDR3 extends over 13 amino acids. Looked up from germline, CDR1 is WNHNN and CDR2 is SYGVQD (reference sequence). The CDR3, as DNA: TGCGCCAGCAGCGAGCACACGGGCTATGGCTACACCTTC. As protein: CASSEHTGYGYTF.

This rearrangement joins TRBV5-4 to TRBJ2-5, with 7 bases matching TRBD1. Germline CDR1 SGHNT, CDR2 YYREEE (reference sequence). With V trimmed by 5 bases and J by 7 bases, 17 bases remained unmatched. The CDR3 covers 16 residues. CDR3 DNA: TGTGCCAGCAGGACCGGGACAGAAGACGGGCGGACGACCCAGTACTTC. Its translation: CASRTGTEDGRTTQYF. The full variable domain, rest sourced from reference TRBV5-4 and TRBJ2-5, is ETGVTQSPTHLIKTRGQQVTLRCSSQSGHNTVSWYQQALGQGPQFIFQYYREEENGRGNFPPRFSGLQFPNYSSELNVNALELDDSALYLCASRTGTEDGRTTQYFGPGTRLLVL.

This clone was seen a few times. The chain links TRBV29-1 to TRBJ2-7; 8 nucleotides match TRBD2. There are 13 residues in the CDR3. J lost 0 bases, V lost 6 bases, and 4 bases had no gene match. Germline V gives CDR1 SQVTM, CDR2 ANQGSEA. The chain's CDR3 is CSVHSGDSYEQYF. The CDR3 region has the DNA TGCAGCGTCCATAGCGGGGACTCCTACGAGCAGTACTTC.

This clone was seen more than once but under ten times. This chain connects TRBV3-1 (or the pseudogene TRBV3-2) to TRBJ2-7, with TRBD1 matching 9 bases. Trimming at V came to 1 base and at J to 3 bases, leaving 7 bases not matched to a gene. Germline loops: CDR1 LGHDT, CDR2 YNNKEL (reference sequence). This CDR3 is 16 amino acids long. The CDR3 region is CASSQGRGTGHYEQYF. CDR3 coding DNA: TGTGCCAGCAGCCAAGGGAGGGGGACAGGGCACTACGAGCAGTACTTC.

CDR3 DNA: TGTGCCAGCAGCTTAAAGGGGAGCGGGTCCAACAATGAGCAGTTCTTC. Translated, it gives CASSLKGSGSNNEQFF. The chain carries TRBV7-9 and TRBJ2-1, with D possibly being TRBD2 (6 bases). The CDR3 is 16 residues long. Germline V lookup: CDR1 SEHNR, CDR2 FQNEAQ (reference sequence). Trimming shortened V by 2 bases and J by 5 bases, and 16 bases separated the two germline ends.

Here the CDR3 reads CAISDHNTDTQYF. CDR3 nucleotide sequence: TGTGCCATCAGTGATCACAACACAGATACGCAGTATTTT. This sequence joins TRBV10-3 and TRBJ2-3; D gene ambiguous. Trimming cost V 3 bases and J 2 bases, with 6 bases left between them. Germline CDR1 and CDR2: ENHRY and SYGVKD. There are 13 residues in the CDR3.

This chain joins TRBV5-4 and TRBJ1-3; D not certain. This CDR3 is 16 amino acids long. The V and J ends lost 0 bases and 0 bases respectively, with 10 bases between them. Germline lookup yields CDR1 SGHNT and CDR2 YYREEE (reference sequence). CDR3 sequence: CASSLGHQASGNTIYF. In nucleotides, the CDR3 is TGTGCCAGCAGCTTGGGACATCAGGCCTCTGGAAACACCATATATTTT.

V gene TRBV6-1 combines with J gene TRBJ1-2; 7 bases match TRBD1. The CDR3 is 13 residues long. V lost 3 bases, J lost 5 bases, and 3 bases stayed unmatched. Per the germline V gene, CDR1 is MNHNS and CDR2 is SASEGT. This chain's CDR3 is CASSEGQFYGYTF. The CDR3 region has the DNA TGTGCCAGCAGTGAGGGACAGTTTTATGGCTACACCTTC.

The chain links TRBV5-1 to TRBJ1-1, with no clear D. The germline gives CDR1 SGHRS, CDR2 YFSETQ. The CDR3 has 14 amino acids. Deletions cut 0 bases from V and 1 base from J, with 7 bases between. The CDR3 bases are TGCGCCAGCAGCTTGGAACTTAGGAACACTGAAGCTTTCTTT. This encodes CASSLELRNTEAFF. The full variable domain, with the rest looked up from reference TRBV5-1 and TRBJ1-1, is KAGVTQTPRYLIKTRGQQVTLSCSPISGHRSVSWYQQTPGQGLQFLFEYFSETQRNKGNFPGRFSGRQFSNSRSEMNVSTLELGDSALYLCASSLELRNTEAFFGQGTRLTVV.

The chain couples TRBV7-3 to TRBJ2-3; 9 bases agree with TRBD2. V gave up 1 base and J gave up 4 bases; unmatched junction bases: 3. CDR1 and CDR2 (germline): SGHTA, FQGTGA. The CDR3 runs to 15 residues. The CDR3 sequence is CASSLIGGGADTQYF. The DNA of the CDR3 is TGTGCCAGCAGCTTAATTGGCGGGGGGGCAGATACGCAGTATTTT.

The gene calls are TRBV9 and TRBJ2-3; D is possibly TRBD2 (5 bases). Germline CDR1 reads SGDLS; CDR2 reads YYNGEE. The germline V and J ends were trimmed by 0 bases and 2 bases, with 16 bases remaining between them. This CDR3 spans 17 amino acids. This chain's CDR3 is CASSVAFEGTLTDTQYF. The CDR3 DNA sequence: TGTGCCAGCAGCGTAGCTTTTGAGGGAACCCTCACAGATACGCAGTATTTT.

The rearrangement links TRBV29-1 to TRBJ2-7; D unresolved. CDR3 length: 11 residues. V was cut by 4 bases and J by 7 bases, with 11 bases left in between. Germline CDR1 is SQVTM and CDR2 is ANQGSEA. DNA of the CDR3: TGCAGCGTTGGGTCCCCGAGGGAGCAGTACTTC. Its translation is CSVGSPREQYF.

The V and J genes are TRBV19 and TRBJ2-7, with 8 bases lining up with TRBD1. The length of the CDR3 is 14 residues. V was pared by 4 bases and J by 6 bases, with 8 bases of the junction left unmatched. Germline lookup yields CDR1 LNHDA and CDR2 SQIVND (reference sequence). CDR3 in amino acids: CASSNSDRVSEQYF. The CDR3, as DNA: TGTGCCAGTAGTAATTCGGACAGGGTGTCCGAGCAGTACTTC.

The V gene is TRBV3-1 (or the pseudogene TRBV3-2), the J gene TRBJ2-1, with TRBD1 matching 9 bases. The germline gives CDR1 LGHDT, CDR2 YNNKEL (reference sequence). V lost 6 bases to trimming and J lost 10 bases; unmatched junction nucleotides: 10. This CDR3 is built from 14 residues. The CDR3 spells CASRNYRGLGEQFF. The CDR3 region has the DNA TGTGCCAGCAGGAACTACAGGGGGCTGGGCGAGCAGTTCTTC.

The chain joins TRBV29-1 to TRBJ1-1, with D possibly being TRBD1 (5 bases). Germline V gives CDR1 SQVTM, CDR2 ANQGSEA. Trimming removed 7 bases at V and 1 base at J, with 13 bases between. The CDR3 loop spans 13 amino acids. The CDR3 DNA reads TGCAGCGGCCTGACAGCACCGAACACTGAAGCTTTCTTT. It codes for CSGLTAPNTEAFF.

This sequence joins TRBV5-5 and TRBJ2-7, with D possibly being TRBD2 (5 bases). The CDR3 has 15 residues. Trimming left V 1 base short and J 4 bases short, with 15 bases between. Germline V lookup: CDR1 SGHKS, CDR2 YYEKEE (reference sequence). The CDR3 nucleotides are TGTGCCAGCAGCTTGAATCGGGGAAGAGTATACGAGCAGTACTTC. Translation gives CASSLNRGRVYEQYF.

The V gene is TRBV19, the J gene TRBJ1-4; D might be TRBD1 (5 bases). The length of the CDR3 is 15 residues. V lost 6 bases and J lost 4, with 15 bases in between. CDR1 is LNHDA and CDR2 is SQIVND in the germline V gene (reference sequence). Written as DNA, the CDR3 is TGTGCCAGTAGCGACCCGGGACTGATTAATGAAAAACTGTTTTTT. Protein product: CASSDPGLINEKLFF.

This clone was seen a handful of times. The rearrangement joins TRBV4-2 to TRBJ2-1; 11 bases are a match to TRBD2. V gave up 2 bases and J gave up 3 bases; unmatched junction bases: 3. This CDR3 has 16 amino acids. CDR1 is LGHNA and CDR2 is YNFKEQ in the germline V gene. The DNA for the CDR3 is TGTGCCAGCAGCCAACAAGGGACTAGCGGCTACAATGAGCAGTTCTTC. It specifies CASSQQGTSGYNEQFF.